The 11 T cell receptor beta chains below were found in one sample sequenced in a study of vaccination and CD4 T cells after COVID-19. These receptors' targets are unknown. Treatment noted: approximately 11-day PBMC culture with coronavirus spike peptide pools or control peptides (ViraFEST assay). Cultured CD4+ T-cell DNA underwent Oncomine TCR Beta short-read sequencing. TCRdb re-called the PCR reads with MiXCR, one entry per CDR3 protein. The repertoire has about 9,000 distinct CDR3 sequences, approximately 22% of them found once; the top ten carry about 20%. The specimen was cultured CD4+ T cells from blood. The receptors shown here come from a human donor with COVID-19.

This clonotype is deemed medium-sized. V is TRBV30 and J is TRBJ2-7; no clear D gene. Germline-derived CDR1 and CDR2 are GTSNPN and SVGIG (reference sequence). This CDR3 contains 9 residues. V was pared by 3 bases and J by 6 bases, with 3 bases between. The CDR3, as DNA: TGTGCCTGGAGGGTCGAGCAGTACTTC. It yields the protein CAWRVEQYF. The full variable domain, rest sourced from reference TRBV30 and TRBJ2-7, is SQTIHQWPATLVQPVGSPLSLECTVEGTSNPNLYWYRQAAGRGLQLLFYSVGIGQISSEVPQNLSASRPQDRQFILSSKKLLLSDSGFYLCAWRVEQYFGPGTRLTVT.

This chain uses TRBV2 with TRBJ2-5; TRBD1 agrees at 11 bases. V trimming: 3 bases; J trimming: 5 bases; junction bases outside the gene matches: 2. CDR3 length equals 14 residues. Germline values: CDR1 SNHLY, CDR2 FYNNEI. The CDR3 DNA reads as TGTGCCAGCAGTGAGGGACAGGGGGGCGAGACCCAGTACTTC. Protein sequence: CASSEGQGGETQYF.

This chain uses TRBV15 with TRBJ2-2; 7 bases agree with TRBD1. The junction had 3 bases not matched to a gene; V was cut back by 4 bases and J by 4 bases. This CDR3 has 14 residues. CDR1 is LNHNV and CDR2 is YYDKDF in the germline V gene (reference sequence). This CDR3 reads CATSMDRSTGELFF. In DNA form, the CDR3 reads TGTGCCACCAGCATGGACAGGAGCACCGGGGAGCTGTTTTTT.

In this sample, this clonotype turned up a few times. The rearrangement joins TRBV9 to TRBJ2-1; 10 bases are shared with TRBD2. V lost 3 bases, J lost 1 base, and 4 bases stayed unmatched. Per germline, CDR1 SGDLS and CDR2 YYNGEE. This CDR3 region has 16 residues. Here the CDR3 DNA reads TGTGCCAGCAGCGCACCTAGCGGGAGATCCTACAATGAGCAGTTCTTC. It yields the protein CASSAPSGRSYNEQFF.

The V and J genes are TRBV19 and TRBJ1-6; tentatively, D is TRBD1 (6 bases). Germline CDR1 and CDR2: LNHDA and SQIVND (reference sequence). The CDR3 consists of 15 residues. The ends were cut back, 1 base at V and 9 bases at J, with 13 bases in the middle. The CDR3 sequence: CASSIVPGVSSPLHF. As DNA, the CDR3 is TGTGCCAGTAGTATAGTGCCAGGGGTAAGTTCACCCCTCCACTTT. Looking up the rest from reference TRBV19 and TRBJ1-6 gives the full variable domain: DGGITQSPKYLFRKEGQNVTLSCEQNLNHDAMYWYRQDPGQGLRLIYYSQIVNDFQKGDIAEGYSVSREKKESFPLTVTSAQKNPTAFYLCASSIVPGVSSPLHFGNGTRLTVT.

The chain recombines TRBV18 with TRBJ1-6; no clear D. The CDR3 runs 14 residues. Germline CDR1 and CDR2: KGHSH and LQKENI. V shed 2 bases and J shed 6 bases, with 8 bases lying between them. Here the CDR3 DNA reads TGTGCCAGCTCACCAGACGGAGGTAATTCACCCCTCCACTTT. It specifies CASSPDGGNSPLHF.

This chain uses TRBV12-1 with TRBJ2-3; TRBD2, the D gene given by the table, was not confirmed from the DNA. TRBV12-1 is recorded as a pseudogene. The CDR3 contains 14 residues. CDR3 sequence reads: CASSFPDSTDTQYF. CDR3 nucleotide sequence: TGTGCCAGCAGCTTTCCGGACTCCACAGATACGCAGTATTTT.

In its sample, this clonotype was seen once. The chain combines TRBV4-1 with TRBJ1-1; the D is unclear. V lost 3 bases and J 8 bases, leaving 13 bases between the germline ends. Germline lookup yields CDR1 MGHRA and CDR2 YSYEKL. The CDR3 has 13 amino acids. The CDR3 nucleotides are TGCGCCAGCAGCCATGCCGGCAGTCCCGAAGCTTTCTTT. Encoded protein: CASSHAGSPEAFF.

V usage is TRBV7-3 and J usage is TRBJ2-2, with D perhaps matching TRBD2 (7 bases). V dropped 0 bases and J dropped 6 bases, with 8 bases sitting between them. The germline gives CDR1 SGHTA, CDR2 FQGTGA. The CDR3 has 14 amino acids. In DNA, the CDR3 is TGTGCCAGCAGCTTAACAGGGGGGGCCGGGGAGCTGTTTTTT. Residues: CASSLTGGAGELFF.

This clonotype was counted between two and nine times. V is TRBV10-3 and J is TRBJ1-6, with D possibly TRBD1 on 6 matching bases. The CDR3 runs to 16 residues. With 6 bases removed from V and 6 bases from J, the gap between germline ends came to 18 bases. Germline V CDR1 and CDR2: ENHRY, SYGVKD. The CDR3 coding sequence is TGTGCCATCAGCGAACTCCCGACAGGCCTTAATTCACCCCTCCACTTT. This translates into CAISELPTGLNSPLHF.

The V gene is TRBV28, the J gene TRBJ2-7, with 11 bases aligning to TRBD1. The V and J ends lost 3 bases and 9 bases, in that order; junction bases with no gene match: 10. Germline values: CDR1 MDHEN, CDR2 SYDVKM. The CDR3 is made up of 15 amino acids. CDR3 sequence reads: CASSFRDRGGLGQYF. DNA for the CDR3: TGTGCCAGCAGTTTTAGGGACAGGGGGGGCTTGGGGCAGTACTTC.